This T cell receptor (beta chain) originates from a study of OX40 agonist ivuxolimab in advanced cancers. Study in general: Intravenous ivuxolimab was administered to patients every 2 weeks at 0.01 to 10 mg/kg. General study results and limits: Researchers report that CD8+ T cells had, on average, more expanded clones than CD4+.

Clones were read by immunoSEQ multiplex PCR, and TCRdb kept only the in-frame ones, dropping some. The sample has some 25,000 clones, 75% to 80% seen once. As to this clone: Its antigen remains unidentified.

Germline values: CDR1 ENHRY, CDR2 SYGVKD. This CDR3 is 17 amino acids long. Trimming took off 10 bases at V and 3 bases at J, with 25 bases between the two ends. This TCR was sampled from an adult with an advanced solid tumor such as melanoma, head and neck, liver or kidney cancer. J is TRBJ1-5 and V is TRBV10-3; weak D call: TRBD1 (6 bases). The sample here was CD4+ or CD8+ T cells sorted from blood, taken in a trial of the OX40 agonist ivuxolimab. In DNA form, the CDR3 reads TGTGCCACCCGAGGGGGAACAGTGAGTAGTGCCAATCAGCCCCAGCATTTT. It codes for CATRGGTVSSANQPQHF.